The 20 T cell receptor beta chains listed next were all sequenced from one sample in a study of neurological immune-mediated disorders (dated by TCRdb to about 2019). The time point label corresponds to: longitudinal time-point 3. Library method: 5' RACE. Reads for this sample came from an Illumina HiSeq 2500. TCRdb ran its own pipeline on the public reads, namely fastp trimming at Q25 and MiXCR clone calling, and kept in-frame beta chains. Each record represents a unique CDR3 protein, reported with the most common genes and DNA among its rows. This sample lists 53,000 or so distinct CDR3 sequences; approximately 8.4% were detected once. Together, the top ten hold 1.5% to 2% of the sample. Sequencing was carried out using PBMCs. All receptors come from a woman aged 35 to 49 in good health.

This clonotype was seen many times. The junction does not match germline at one end; this may be a read error. This chain connects TRBV7-9 to TRBJ1-1, with D tentatively TRBD1 (6 bases). There are 13 residues in the CDR3. The germline gives CDR1 SEHNR, CDR2 FQNEAQ (reference sequence). The CDR3 here is CASRLGQGTEAFF. As DNA, the CDR3 is TGTGCCAGCAGATTAGGGCAGGGGACTGAAGCTTTCTTT.

This clonotype was recorded at least ten times. The V and J genes are TRBV6-6 and TRBJ2-5; 9 nucleotides match TRBD1. The length of the CDR3 is 15 residues. V shed 2 bases, J shed 9 bases, and the junction held 10 bases outside the gene matches. The germline V gene encodes CDR1 MNHNY and CDR2 SVGAGI (reference sequence). The CDR3 spells CASSYGTGGRMAQYF. The CDR3 DNA is TGTGCCAGCAGTTACGGTACAGGGGGCCGGATGGCCCAGTACTTC.

At least ten counts were recorded for this clonotype. The chain carries TRBV5-1 and TRBJ2-7; D possibly corresponds to TRBD1 (7 bases). The germline gives CDR1 SGHRS, CDR2 YFSETQ. With 5 bases removed from V and 6 bases from J, the gap between germline ends came to 12 bases. The CDR3 has 12 residues. The CDR3 sequence: CASRPGGGEQYF. CDR3 in DNA: TGCGCCAGCAGGCCAGGGGGAGGCGAGCAGTACTTC.

This clonotype was recorded at least ten times. The CDR3 is CASSQEYGPSDGYTF. The CDR3 DNA follows: TGCGCCAGCAGCCAGGAGTACGGGCCATCGGATGGCTACACCTTC. The V gene is TRBV4-1, the J gene TRBJ1-2; D not certain. V lost 3 bases and J lost 6, with 17 bases in between. Germline V CDR1 and CDR2: MGHRA, YSYEKL. The CDR3 sequence is 15 residues long.

In this sample, this clonotype turned up many times. This rearrangement joins TRBV20-1 to TRBJ1-1, with D maybe TRBD1 (5 bases). The CDR3 length is 13 residues. Germline CDR1 reads DFQATT; CDR2 reads SNEGSKA (reference sequence). V lost 2 bases to trimming and J lost 0 bases, with 7 bases between them. The CDR3 bases are TGCAGTGCTAGAAGGGACCTGAACACTGAAGCTTTCTTT. It is translated as CSARRDLNTEAFF.

The table lists this clonotype with many counts. The rearrangement uses TRBV6-6 and TRBJ1-2, with 9 nucleotides matching TRBD1. CDR1 and CDR2 from the germline V gene are MNHNY and SVGAGI (reference sequence). Unmatched junction bases numbered 7, after V lost 4 bases and J lost 7 bases. This CDR3 has 14 amino acids. The CDR3 nucleotides are TGTGCCAGCAGTTCCGAACAGGGGGCGTTTGGCTACACCTTC. Translated: CASSSEQGAFGYTF.

There are many counts of this clonotype. The V gene is TRBV11-2, the J gene TRBJ2-7; 7 positions match TRBD1. V gave up 5 bases and J gave up 7 bases; unmatched junction bases: 11. The germline gives CDR1 SGHAT, CDR2 FQNNGV. The CDR3 is 14 residues long. The CDR3 spells CASSRTSTGREQYF. The CDR3 coding sequence is TGTGCCAGCAGCAGAACCTCGACAGGGCGGGAGCAGTACTTC. Full variable domain (missing parts from reference TRBV11-2 and TRBJ2-7): EAGVAQSPRYKIIEKRQSVAFWCNPISGHATLYWYQQILGQGPKLLIQFQNNGVVDDSQLPKDRFSAERLKGVDSTLKIQPAKLEDSAVYLCASSRTSTGREQYFGPGTRLTVT.

The table lists this clonotype with many counts. The chain links TRBV4-2 to TRBJ2-2; D remains ambiguous. V lost 4 bases and J 3 bases, leaving 9 bases between the germline ends. The germline V gene encodes CDR1 LGHNA and CDR2 YNFKEQ. CDR3 length: 14 residues. CDR3 sequence (DNA): TGTGCCAGCAGCCGTGGTTCGGACACCGGGGAGCTGTTTTTT. It encodes CASSRGSDTGELFF.

This clonotype has a count of ten or more. The V and J genes are TRBV29-1 and TRBJ2-1; TRBD2 matches at 7 bases. This CDR3 comprises 10 residues. Germline values: CDR1 SQVTM, CDR2 ANQGSEA. J gave up 7 bases and V 6 bases, and 0 bases lay outside the gene matches. DNA of the CDR3: TGCAGCGTGGGACTAAATGAGCAGTTCTTC. This codes for CSVGLNEQFF.

Many counts were recorded for this clonotype. The V call is TRBV20-1, the J call TRBJ2-2; no definite D call. Trimming stripped 2 bases from V and 3 bases from J, with 16 bases between. The CDR3 spans 16 residues. CDR1 and CDR2 from the germline V gene are DFQATT and SNEGSKA (reference sequence). The CDR3 loop is CSARNPLDVYTGELFF. The CDR3 coding sequence is TGCAGTGCTAGAAACCCGCTTGATGTCTACACCGGGGAGCTGTTTTTT.

The chain combines TRBV3-1 with TRBJ2-1; D not certain. The CDR3 has 11 amino acids. Germline-derived CDR1 and CDR2 are LGHDT and YNNKEL (reference sequence). V gave up 3 bases and J gave up 9 bases, with 6 bases separating them. The CDR3 spells CASSHGIEQFF. CDR3 coding DNA: TGTGCCAGCAGCCACGGAATTGAGCAGTTCTTC.

The chain uses TRBV10-1 and TRBJ2-2, with D perhaps matching TRBD1 (6 bases). This CDR3 is built from 14 residues. The V gene's germline CDR1 is WNHNN and CDR2 SYGVQD (reference sequence). Trimming left V 5 bases short and J 9 bases short, with 16 bases between. The CDR3: CASSTDRLGRELFF. The CDR3 DNA sequence: TGCGCCAGCAGTACCGACAGGCTGGGGCGGGAGCTGTTTTTT.

This clonotype was recorded at least ten times. Germline is not matched at one junction end, which may reflect a read error. The rearrangement joins TRBV24-1 to TRBJ1-2, with 8 bases that match TRBD1. This CDR3 spans 16 amino acids. CDR1 KGHDR and CDR2 SFDVKD come from the germline V gene. The CDR3 here is CATSDRYPGTGYVYTF. In DNA form, the CDR3 reads TGTGCCACCAGTGACCGATACCCCGGGACAGGATATGTCTACACCTTC.

This clonotype occurred many times. The chain employs TRBV20-1 and TRBJ1-6, with 7 bases fitting TRBD1. Germline CDR1 and CDR2: DFQATT and SNEGSKA (reference sequence). V lost 6 bases and J lost 10; bases outside the gene matches: 12. CDR3 length: 14 amino acids. CDR3 sequence: CSAREGARDSPLHF. As DNA, the CDR3 is TGCAGTGCGCGCGAGGGGGCTCGGGACTCACCCCTCCACTTT.

There are many counts of this clonotype. The chain is built from TRBV20-1 and TRBJ2-1; D is unclear. V was cut by 3 bases and J by 8 bases, with 5 bases left in between. Germline V gives CDR1 DFQATT, CDR2 SNEGSKA (reference sequence). This CDR3 has 10 residues. The CDR3 sequence is CSASQDEQFF. The CDR3, as DNA: TGCAGTGCTAGTCAGGATGAGCAGTTCTTC.

This clonotype occurred many times. The rearrangement uses TRBV20-1 and TRBJ1-5; TRBD1 matches at 9 bases. The germline CDR1 and CDR2 sequences are DFQATT and SNEGSKA (reference sequence). CDR3 size: 16 residues. After removal of 5 bases from V and 4 bases from J, the junction contained 12 bases not matched to a gene. Here the CDR3 DNA reads TGCAGTGCTTTTTCCGGGACAGGGTTCCTTAATCAGCCCCAGCATTTT. Its protein is CSAFSGTGFLNQPQHF.

This clonotype came up many times. The V gene is TRBV12-3 or TRBV12-4, the J gene TRBJ1-1, with 8 positions matching TRBD1. V lost 9 bases and J lost 5; bases outside the gene matches: 11. The CDR3 length is 14 residues. The CDR3 region is CASSPHRGGTEAFF. CDR3 bases: TGTGCCAGTAGTCCCCACAGGGGGGGAACTGAAGCTTTCTTT.

The chain employs TRBV6-6 and TRBJ2-3; 7 bases fit TRBD1. The J segment lost 4 bases and the V segment lost 6 bases, leaving 7 bases of the junction unmatched. This CDR3 is built from 14 residues. CDR1 is MNHNY and CDR2 is SVGAGI in the germline V gene (reference sequence). The CDR3 loop is CASSLQGTADTQYF. The CDR3 DNA reads TGTGCCAGCAGCCTACAGGGGACGGCAGATACGCAGTATTTT.

At least ten counts were recorded for this clonotype. This chain joins TRBV20-1 and TRBJ1-4; a weak D match, TRBD1 (5 bases). The V gene lost 0 bases and the J gene lost 5 bases, with 13 bases spanning the gap. Germline values: CDR1 DFQATT, CDR2 SNEGSKA (reference sequence). This CDR3 contains 15 residues. The CDR3 sequence: CSAREEGRTNEKLFF. The DNA of the CDR3 is TGCAGTGCTAGAGAGGAGGGACGGACGAATGAAAAACTGTTTTTT.

This clonotype was observed at least ten times. The chain employs TRBV4-3 and TRBJ2-7; D unresolved. The CDR3 is made up of 14 amino acids. The germline V gene has CDR1 LGHNA and CDR2 YSLEER. The ends were cut back, 3 bases at V and 4 bases at J, with 13 bases in the middle. CDR3 in DNA: TGCGCCAGCAGCCAGTATCCCCCCCCATACGAGCAGTACTTC. Translation: CASSQYPPPYEQYF.